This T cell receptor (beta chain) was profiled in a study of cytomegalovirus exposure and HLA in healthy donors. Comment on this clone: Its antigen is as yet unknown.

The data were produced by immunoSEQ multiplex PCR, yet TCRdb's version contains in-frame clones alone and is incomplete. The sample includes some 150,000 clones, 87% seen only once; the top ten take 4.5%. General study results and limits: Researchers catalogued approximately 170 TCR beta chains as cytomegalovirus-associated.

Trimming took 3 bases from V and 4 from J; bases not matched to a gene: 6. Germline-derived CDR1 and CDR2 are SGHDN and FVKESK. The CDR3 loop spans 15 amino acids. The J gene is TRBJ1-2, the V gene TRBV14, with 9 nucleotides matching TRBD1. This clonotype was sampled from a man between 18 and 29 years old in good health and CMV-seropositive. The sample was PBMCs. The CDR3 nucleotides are TGTGCCAGCAGCCACAGGGGGGGACAGGGCTATGGCTACACCTTC. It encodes CASSHRGGQGYGYTF. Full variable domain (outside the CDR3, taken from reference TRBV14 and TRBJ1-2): EAGVTQFPSHSVIEKGQTVTLRCDPISGHDNLYWYRRVMGKEIKFLLHFVKESKQDESGMPNNRFLAERTGGTYSTLKVQPAELEDSGVYFCASSHRGGQGYGYTFGSGTRLTVV.